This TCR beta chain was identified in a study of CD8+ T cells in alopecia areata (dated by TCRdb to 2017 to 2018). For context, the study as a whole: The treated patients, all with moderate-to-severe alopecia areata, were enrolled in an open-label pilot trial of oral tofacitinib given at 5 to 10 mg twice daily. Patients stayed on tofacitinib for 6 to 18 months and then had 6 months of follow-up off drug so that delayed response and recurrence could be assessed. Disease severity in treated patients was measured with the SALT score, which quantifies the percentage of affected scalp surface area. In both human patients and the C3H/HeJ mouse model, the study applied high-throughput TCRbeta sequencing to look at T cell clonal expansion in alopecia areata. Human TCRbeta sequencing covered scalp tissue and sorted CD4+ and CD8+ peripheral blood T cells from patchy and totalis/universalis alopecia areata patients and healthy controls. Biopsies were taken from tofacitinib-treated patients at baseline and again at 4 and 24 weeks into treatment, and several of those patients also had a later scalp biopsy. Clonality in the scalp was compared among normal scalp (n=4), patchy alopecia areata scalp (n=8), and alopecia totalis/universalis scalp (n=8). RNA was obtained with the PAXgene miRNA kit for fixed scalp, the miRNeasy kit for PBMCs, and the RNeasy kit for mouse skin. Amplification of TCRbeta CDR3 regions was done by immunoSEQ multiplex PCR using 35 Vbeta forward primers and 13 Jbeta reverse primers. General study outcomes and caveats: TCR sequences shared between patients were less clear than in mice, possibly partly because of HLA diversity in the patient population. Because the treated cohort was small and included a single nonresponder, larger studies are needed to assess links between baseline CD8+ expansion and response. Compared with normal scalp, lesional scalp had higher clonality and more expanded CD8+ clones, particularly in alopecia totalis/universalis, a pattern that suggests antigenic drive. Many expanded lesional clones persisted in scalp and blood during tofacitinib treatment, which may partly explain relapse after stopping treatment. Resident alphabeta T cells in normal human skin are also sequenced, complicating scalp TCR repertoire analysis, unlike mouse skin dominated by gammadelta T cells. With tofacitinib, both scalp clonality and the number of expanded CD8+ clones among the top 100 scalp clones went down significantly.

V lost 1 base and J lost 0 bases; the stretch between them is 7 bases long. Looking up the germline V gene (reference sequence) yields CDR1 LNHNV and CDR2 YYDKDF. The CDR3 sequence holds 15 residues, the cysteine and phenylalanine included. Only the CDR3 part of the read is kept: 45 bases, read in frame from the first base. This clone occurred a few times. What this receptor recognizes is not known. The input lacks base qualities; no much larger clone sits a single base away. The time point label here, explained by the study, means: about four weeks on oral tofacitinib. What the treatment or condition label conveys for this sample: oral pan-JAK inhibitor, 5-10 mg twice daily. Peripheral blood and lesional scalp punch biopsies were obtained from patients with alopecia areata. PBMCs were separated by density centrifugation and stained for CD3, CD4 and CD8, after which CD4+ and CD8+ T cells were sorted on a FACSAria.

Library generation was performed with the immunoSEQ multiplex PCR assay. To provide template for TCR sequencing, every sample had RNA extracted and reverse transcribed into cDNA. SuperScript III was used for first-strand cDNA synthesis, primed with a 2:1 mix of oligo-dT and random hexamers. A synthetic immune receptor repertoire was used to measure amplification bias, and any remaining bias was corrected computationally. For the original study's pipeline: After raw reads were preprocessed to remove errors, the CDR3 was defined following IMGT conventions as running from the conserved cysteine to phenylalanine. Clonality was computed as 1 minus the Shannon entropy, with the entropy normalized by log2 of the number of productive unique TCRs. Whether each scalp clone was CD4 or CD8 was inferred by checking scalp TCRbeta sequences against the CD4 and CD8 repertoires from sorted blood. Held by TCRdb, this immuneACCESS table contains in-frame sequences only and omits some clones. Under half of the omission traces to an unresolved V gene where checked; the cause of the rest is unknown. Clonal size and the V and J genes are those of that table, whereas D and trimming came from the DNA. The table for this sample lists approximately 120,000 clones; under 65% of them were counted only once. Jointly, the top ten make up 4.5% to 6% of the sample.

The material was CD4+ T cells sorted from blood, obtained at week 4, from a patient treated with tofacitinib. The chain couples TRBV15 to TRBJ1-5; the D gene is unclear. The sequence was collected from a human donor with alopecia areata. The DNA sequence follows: TGTGCCACCAGCAGAGGGGAGGTTAGCAATCAGCCCCAGCATTTT. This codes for CATSRGEVSNQPQHF.